This T cell receptor (beta chain) was captured in a study of T cell repertoires in cytomegalovirus infection. Study-wide findings and caveats: Of the TCR beta families, the public ones yielded a cumulative frequency that identified carriers of CMV plus the relevant HLA.

As regards this clonotype: Its antigen remains unknown.

Each CDR3 protein gets one entry after TCRdb re-called the reads with MiXCR. The sample carries 200,000 to 300,000 distinct CDR3 sequences, around 13% recorded once. Input material: PBMCs. The source of this sequence is a human donor in good health (CMV status not recorded). Some clones in this sample may be carry-over from other donors' samples.

This chain's CDR3 is CASSVGGTNEKLFF. CDR3 DNA sequence: TGTGCCAGCAGCGTGGGGGGAACTAATGAAAAACTGTTTTTT. The rearrangement uses TRBV9 and TRBJ1-4; D possibly corresponds to TRBD1 (5 bases). Deletions cut 2 bases from V and 1 base from J, with 6 bases between. The germline CDR1 and CDR2 sequences are SGDLS and YYNGEE. This CDR3 comprises 14 residues.